The 7 T cell receptor beta chains given below trace back to one sample, sequenced in a study of shared clonotypes between healthy human individuals. Data came from immunoSEQ multiplex PCR; TCRdb stores just in-frame clones and leaves some out. The repertoire holds some 200,000 clones, 60% to 70% seen once, with over 8.5% in the top ten. Sample: memory CD4+ T cells sorted from blood. Subset of the sample: CD45RA-negative fraction. The receptor set was obtained from a man in his thirties or forties in good health.

To note about this clone: Other DNA sequences of this sample code for an identical CDR3. V is TRBV2 and J is TRBJ2-3; 13 nucleotides line up with TRBD2. CDR1 SNHLY and CDR2 FYNNEI come from the germline V gene. Trimming took 9 bases from V and 2 from J; bases not matched to a gene: 2. The CDR3 length is 14 residues. The chain's CDR3 is CASGLAGVTDTQYF. Written as DNA, the CDR3 is TGTGCCAGTGGACTAGCGGGAGTCACAGATACGCAGTATTTT.

This chain uses TRBV19 with TRBJ2-6; D possibly uses TRBD1 or TRBD2 (5 bases each). With 1 base removed from V and 4 bases from J, the gap between germline ends came to 26 bases. Germline-derived CDR1 and CDR2 are LNHDA and SQIVND (reference sequence). The length of the CDR3 is 21 residues. This CDR3 reads CASSIGVGTQPFGLGANVLTF. The CDR3, as DNA: TGTGCCAGTAGTATAGGGGTTGGGACCCAGCCGTTTGGGCTCGGGGCCAACGTCCTGACTTTC.

V and J are TRBV18 and TRBJ2-1, with 7 bases aligning to TRBD2. After removal of 4 bases from V and 0 bases from J, the junction contained 3 bases not matched to a gene. CDR3 size: 15 residues. The germline V gene has CDR1 KGHSH and CDR2 LQKENI. CDR3 sequence: CASSRDYSSYNEQFF. The CDR3 DNA reads TGTGCCAGCTCACGGGACTACAGCTCCTACAATGAGCAGTTCTTC.

J is TRBJ1-2 and V is TRBV5-5; D gene ambiguous. This CDR3 is 17 amino acids long. Germline V gene sequence: CDR1 SGHKS, CDR2 YYEKEE (reference sequence). V gave up 0 bases and J gave up 0 bases, with 15 bases separating them. The CDR3 loop is CASSLAGVAGANYGYTF. CDR3 coding DNA: TGTGCCAGCAGCTTGGCCGGCGTAGCCGGTGCTAACTATGGCTACACCTTC.

This sequence joins TRBV27 and TRBJ1-2; no clear D. Looked up from germline, CDR1 is MNHEY and CDR2 is SMNVEV (reference sequence). The CDR3 is 14 amino acids. V dropped 6 bases and J dropped 4 bases, with 15 bases sitting between them. CDR3 coding DNA: TGTGCCAGCAGCCCTAGACACTCAGTCTATGGCTACACCTTC. This translates into CASSPRHSVYGYTF.

This chain uses TRBV2 with TRBJ2-6; D is perhaps TRBD1 or TRBD2 (5 bases each). The CDR3 length is 17 residues. The ends were cut back, 2 bases at V and 4 bases at J, with 15 bases in the middle. Per germline, CDR1 SNHLY and CDR2 FYNNEI. CDR3 in DNA: TGTGCCAGCAGTGAACTTAGGGGAGATCCCGGGGCCAACGTCCTGACTTTC. The encoded protein is CASSELRGDPGANVLTF.

This clone was counted only a few times. The chain recombines TRBV6-6 with TRBJ2-7; the match to TRBD2 covers 8 bases. The CDR3 length is 14 residues. The trim removed 6 bases at V and 2 bases at J, leaving 6 bases unmatched. Germline V gene data show CDR1 as MNHNY and CDR2 as SVGAGI (reference sequence). The CDR3 DNA follows: TGTGCCAGCAGCCGGGAACTAGCGGCCTACGAGCAGTACTTC. Its translation is CASSRELAAYEQYF.